Shown below are 21 T cell receptor beta chains from a single sample sequenced in a study of preoperative IRX-2 immunotherapy in early breast cancer. Treatment of the sample: preoperative locoregional IRX-2 cytokine immunotherapy. Assay used: immunoSEQ multiplex PCR; TCRdb lists only in-frame clones, some missing. The table lists about 7,700 clones, 70% to 90% of them singletons. Sequenced here: tumor tissue, sampled after IRX-2 immunotherapy. These receptors were taken from a human donor with breast cancer.

V is TRBV28 and J is TRBJ1-3, with 8 bases fitting TRBD1. Trimming at V came to 10 bases and at J to 4 bases, leaving 9 bases not matched to a gene. This CDR3 has 14 amino acids. Per germline, CDR1 MDHEN and CDR2 SYDVKM. As DNA, the CDR3 is TGTGCCACCACTACAGGGGGAGCCGGAAACACCATATATTTT. Translation: CATTTGGAGNTIYF.

The chain uses TRBV18 and TRBJ1-4; possibly TRBD1 for D (6 bases). Trimming shortened V by 2 bases and J by 7 bases, and 26 bases separated the two germline ends. CDR1 is KGHSH, CDR2 LQKENI, per germline. The CDR3 runs 19 residues. The CDR3 coding sequence is TGTGCCAGCTCACCAATTGGGTTTCGGCGACAGGCCTCTGTTGAAAAACTGTTTTTT. Translation: CASSPIGFRRQASVEKLFF.

The rearrangement uses TRBV5-8 and TRBJ1-2, with D unresolved. The CDR3 is 13 residues long. With 9 bases removed from V and 2 bases from J, the gap between germline ends came to 14 bases. Germline CDR1 is SGHTS and CDR2 is YDEGEE. CDR3 DNA: TGTGCCACCTCGGAGGCGGGGAACTATGGCTACACCTTC. Amino acid sequence: CATSEAGNYGYTF.

This clone has only one observation. The V and J genes are TRBV7-1 and TRBJ2-2; D is perhaps TRBD2 (6 bases). TRBV7-1 is filed as an ORF, its function uncertain. CDR3 length: 14 residues. Trimming took 8 bases from V and 2 from J, leaving 12 bases between them. The CDR3 region has the DNA TGTGCCAGCGACCCAGCGGGTAACACCGGGGAGCTGTTTTTT. This translates into CASDPAGNTGELFF.

The CDR3 protein is CAWSAGPTQGLHYEQYF. The CDR3 nucleotides read TGTGCCTGGAGTGCAGGCCCAACACAGGGTTTGCACTACGAGCAGTACTTC. The chain carries TRBV30 and TRBJ2-7; possible D gene TRBD1, 6 bases. Germline CDR1 GTSNPN, CDR2 SVGIG (reference sequence). This CDR3 has 17 amino acids. V was pared by 1 base and J by 3 bases, with 22 bases between.

In this sample, this clone turned up once. The gene calls are TRBV6-8 and TRBJ2-1, with D unclear. The germline V gene has CDR1 MNHGY and CDR2 SAAAGT. This CDR3 contains 14 residues. Trimming stripped 6 bases from V and 0 bases from J, with 9 bases between. In nucleotides, the CDR3 is TGTGCCAGCAGCAAACGGTTCTCCTACAATGAGCAGTTCTTC. Protein product: CASSKRFSYNEQFF.

V is TRBV11-3 and J is TRBJ2-5; D remains ambiguous. The CDR3 is 15 residues long. Germline-derived CDR1 and CDR2 are SGHNT and YENEEA. V lost 3 bases and J 2 bases, leaving 13 bases between the germline ends. The CDR3: CASSLARQRQETQYF. The CDR3 DNA follows: TGTGCCAGCAGCTTGGCCAGGCAGAGACAAGAGACCCAGTACTTC.

With regard to this clone: It is likely a read error: a sequence one base away is far more abundant. The chain carries TRBV10-2 and TRBJ1-3, with D hard to call. V gave up 3 bases and J gave up 0 bases, with 9 bases separating them. From germline, CDR1 is WSHSY and CDR2 SAAADI. This CDR3 spans 15 amino acids. Here the CDR3 reads CASSEDPSSGNTIYF. CDR3 nucleotide sequence: TGCGCCAGCAGTGAAGACCCCTCCTCTGGAAACACCATATATTTT.

The genes are TRBV15 and TRBJ1-6; 8 bases line up with TRBD1. The CDR3 has 15 amino acids. Germline trimming cut 3 bases from V and 6 bases from J; bases unmatched to any gene: 4. The germline V gene has CDR1 LNHNV and CDR2 YYDKDF (reference sequence). The CDR3 is CATSRTGEGNSPLHF. In nucleotides, the CDR3 is TGTGCCACCAGCAGGACAGGGGAGGGTAATTCACCCCTCCACTTT.

The rearrangement links TRBV18 to TRBJ1-1, with 7 bases that match TRBD1. The germline V gene encodes CDR1 KGHSH and CDR2 LQKENI. V was pared by 4 bases and J by 3 bases, with 2 bases of the junction left unmatched. The CDR3 sequence is 13 residues long. For the CDR3, the DNA is TGTGCCAGCTCACTAACAGGGGACACTGAAGCTTTCTTT. Translated: CASSLTGDTEAFF.

The V call is TRBV18, the J call TRBJ2-3; the D is unclear. Germline-derived CDR1 and CDR2 are KGHSH and LQKENI. V gave up 1 base and J gave up 6 bases, with 11 bases separating them. The CDR3 has 14 residues. Here the CDR3 DNA reads TGTGCCAGCTCACCACTCATTCGTGAGGATACGCAGTATTTT. This encodes CASSPLIREDTQYF.

The V gene is TRBV19, the J gene TRBJ1-1, with a weak D call TRBD1 (6 bases). V lost 4 bases, J lost 2 bases, and 11 bases lay in between. Germline CDR1 and CDR2: LNHDA and SQIVND (reference sequence). This CDR3 contains 14 residues. CDR3 DNA: TGTGCCAGTAGTAAACAGGGCTCAAACACTGAAGCTTTCTTT. It yields the protein CASSKQGSNTEAFF.

This clone is a singleton in its sample. This CDR3 is CATSRSTGAGSGYTF. CDR3 sequence (DNA): TGTGCCACCAGCAGAAGCACAGGGGCGGGAAGTGGCTACACCTTC. The chain couples TRBV15 to TRBJ1-2; 7 bases fit TRBD1. This CDR3 comprises 15 residues. J lost 7 bases, V lost 2 bases, and 10 bases had no gene match. Germline V CDR1 and CDR2: LNHNV, YYDKDF (reference sequence).

CDR3 nucleotides: TGCGCCAGCAGCCAGATGGCGTCAGGGGTGGTAAAAAACACCATATATTTT. Protein product: CASSQMASGVVKNTIYF. The chain employs TRBV1 and TRBJ1-3; TRBD1, the D gene given by the table, was not confirmed from the DNA. TRBV1 is labeled a pseudogene. This CDR3 region has 17 residues.

J is TRBJ2-5 and V is TRBV7-5; TRBD2, the D gene given by the table, was not confirmed from the DNA. TRBV7-5 is tagged as a pseudogene. The length of the CDR3 is 14 residues. CDR3: CASSFPGAGETQYF. The CDR3 nucleotides are TGTGCCAGCAGCTTTCCCGGGGCGGGGGAGACCCAGTACTTC.

The rearrangement joins TRBV1 to TRBJ1-1. TRBV1 is an annotated pseudogene. The CDR3 extends over 14 amino acids. CDR3 nucleotide sequence: TGCGCCAGCAGCCAAGACCGGGGGAACACTGAAGCTTTCTTT. The encoded protein is CASSQDRGNTEAFF.

This clone was seen more than once but under ten times. This chain connects TRBV6-8 to TRBJ1-2, with D unresolved. V gave up 0 bases and J gave up 5 bases, with 4 bases separating them. Germline V gene sequence: CDR1 MNHGY, CDR2 SAAAGT. CDR3 size: 12 residues. CDR3 in amino acids: CASSYSGYGYTF. The CDR3 DNA is TGTGCCAGCAGTTACTCAGGGTATGGCTACACCTTC.

With respect to this clone: Other DNA sequences from this sample encode an identical CDR3 as well. J is TRBJ1-2 and V is TRBV18, with D uncertain. The CDR3 loop spans 13 amino acids. Germline CDR1 and CDR2: KGHSH and LQKENI. Between the trimmed V and J ends, which lost 1 base and 3 bases, there was a span of 6 bases. The CDR3 spells CASSPRTDYGYTF. CDR3 sequence (DNA): TGTGCCAGCTCACCACGTACAGACTATGGCTACACCTTC.

This chain links TRBV19 with TRBJ1-4, with D possibly being TRBD1 (6 bases). Germline CDR1 is LNHDA and CDR2 is SQIVND (reference sequence). The CDR3 runs 14 residues. With 5 bases removed from V and 5 bases from J, the gap between germline ends came to 12 bases. The DNA of the CDR3 is TGTGCCAGTAGTGACCTCCAGGGGAATGAAAAACTGTTTTTT. Translated: CASSDLQGNEKLFF. The entire variable domain, with the rest obtained from reference TRBV19 and TRBJ1-4, is as follows: DGGITQSPKYLFRKEGQNVTLSCEQNLNHDAMYWYRQDPGQGLRLIYYSQIVNDFQKGDIAEGYSVSREKKESFPLTVTSAQKNPTAFYLCASSDLQGNEKLFFGSGTQLSVL.

The CDR3 loop is CASSQYGGETYNEQFF. The CDR3 nucleotides read TGTGCCAGCAGCCAATACGGGGGGGAAACCTACAATGAGCAGTTCTTC. The chain couples TRBV14 to TRBJ2-1; 8 positions match TRBD2. Germline V gives CDR1 SGHDN, CDR2 FVKESK. J lost 2 bases, V lost 2 bases, and 5 bases had no gene match. The CDR3 is made up of 16 amino acids.

This sequence joins TRBV23-1 and TRBJ1-2; 8 nucleotides line up with TRBD1. TRBV23-1 is known as an ORF, though its function is uncertain. With 6 bases clipped from V and 3 bases from J, the junction kept 12 bases outside the gene matches. This CDR3 region has 16 residues. The CDR3 DNA reads as TGCGCCAGCAGCCAGGACCAGGGGGCGCGTGACTATGGCTACACCTTC. This translates into CASSQDQGARDYGYTF.